The 18 T cell receptor beta chains in this list originate from one sample, sequenced in a study of circulating CD8 cells and anti-PD-1 response in melanoma. Using approximately 15 ng of total RNA, TCR libraries were made with the QIAseq Immune Repertoire TCR panel. TCRdb ran MiXCR on the reads and lists one entry per CDR3 protein. The top ten clones hold about half of a sample with around 350 distinct CDR3 sequences, 6% to 7% of them seen once. Sorting of live CD3+CD8+TCRalphabeta+ cells by PD-1 and/or TIGIT gave four subsets. The sample was CD8+ T cells from PBMCs, taken at baseline or after one month of anti-PD-1 therapy (not recorded which). Source of these receptors: a human donor with melanoma.

This clonotype appeared once. The chain couples TRBV5-5 to TRBJ2-1; tentative D call: TRBD1 (5 bases). The germline V and J ends were trimmed by 5 bases and 8 bases, with 14 bases remaining between them. The CDR3 length is 13 residues. Germline assignment: CDR1 SGHKS and CDR2 YYEKEE (reference sequence). CDR3 sequence reads: CASRTGNSYEQFF. CDR3 DNA: TGTGCCAGCAGAACAGGCAACTCCTATGAGCAGTTCTTC.

By share, this clonotype counts as large. V gene TRBV11-2 combines with J gene TRBJ2-3; D ambiguous. This CDR3 contains 13 residues. Trimming pared 6 bases from V and 4 bases from J, leaving 11 bases between. CDR1 SGHAT and CDR2 FQNNGV come from the germline V gene. The CDR3 is CASRGLGADTQYF. The CDR3 coding sequence is TGTGCCAGCAGAGGGCTGGGTGCAGATACGCAGTATTTT.

By proportion, this clonotype is large. J is TRBJ2-1 and V is TRBV6-2 or TRBV6-3; D is unresolved. The germline V and J ends were trimmed by 5 bases and 10 bases, with 15 bases remaining between them. CDR3 length equals 13 residues. CDR1 MNHEY and CDR2 SVGEGT come from the germline V gene. The CDR3 here is CASSTHDNPEQFF. The CDR3 region has the DNA TGTGCCAGCAGTACACACGATAACCCAGAGCAGTTCTTC.

In its sample, this clonotype is medium-sized. The rearrangement links TRBV6-6 to TRBJ2-1, with TRBD2 matching over 7 bases. CDR1 and CDR2 from the germline V gene are MNHNY and SVGAGI (reference sequence). The CDR3 sequence is 13 residues long. V shed 2 bases and J 5 bases; nucleotides not matched to a gene: 0. The CDR3 loop reads CASSYGGDNEQFF. For the CDR3, the DNA is TGTGCCAGCAGTTACGGGGGGGACAATGAGCAGTTCTTC.

The rearrangement joins TRBV7-2 to TRBJ1-1; the D is unclear. Germline V gives CDR1 SGHTA, CDR2 FQGNSA. The V end lost 6 bases, the J end lost 5 bases, and 10 bases lay between the germline ends. CDR3 length: 12 residues. The CDR3 nucleotides are TGTGCCAGCAGAATAGTGGGGACTGAAGCTTTCTTT. This codes for CASRIVGTEAFF.

This clonotype is labeled as medium-sized. This chain joins TRBV6-1 and TRBJ2-7, with D possibly TRBD1 on 6 matching bases. The V and J ends lost 4 bases and 0 bases respectively, with 10 bases between them. The germline V gene encodes CDR1 MNHNS and CDR2 SASEGT. CDR3 length: 14 amino acids. The CDR3 DNA reads as TGTGCCAGCAGTGGCCGGGACAACTCCTACGAGCAGTACTTC. Translation: CASSGRDNSYEQYF.

This clonotype is large (0.1 to 1%) within its sample. The J gene is TRBJ2-3, the V gene TRBV27; no clear D. There are 14 residues in the CDR3. The V gene lost 2 bases and the J gene lost 7 bases, with 13 bases spanning the gap. Germline V lookup: CDR1 MNHEY, CDR2 SMNVEV (reference sequence). In DNA, the CDR3 is TGTGCCAGCAGTTTAGGGGTCGATTTCTATACGCAGTATTTT. As protein: CASSLGVDFYTQYF.

In its sample, this clonotype was seen once. The chain couples TRBV29-1 to TRBJ2-1; D possibly corresponds to TRBD1 (5 bases). The CDR3 is 22 amino acids. Germline V CDR1 and CDR2: SQVTM, ANQGSEA. V lost 1 base and J lost 2, with 33 bases in between. The CDR3 sequence: CSVEGVVPGHLVSDIPYNEQFF. The CDR3 coding sequence is TGCAGCGTTGAAGGGGTAGTTCCAGGGCATTTAGTTTCGGATATCCCCTACAATGAGCAGTTCTTC.

Notes on this clonotype: Given a far larger clone just one base away, this is likely a sequencing read error. V usage is TRBV5-6 and J usage is TRBJ2-7, with D possibly TRBD1 on 5 matching bases. The length of the CDR3 is 13 residues. The V gene lost 5 bases and the J gene lost 0 bases, with 9 bases spanning the gap. Germline CDR1 is SGHDT and CDR2 is YYEEEE. For the CDR3, the DNA is TGTGCCAGCAGAACAGGCTACTCCTACGAGCAGTACTTC. Its protein is CASRTGYSYEQYF.

By frequency in the sample, this clonotype is medium-sized. This chain links TRBV27 with TRBJ2-1, with no clear D. The germline V gene has CDR1 MNHEY and CDR2 SMNVEV (reference sequence). The CDR3 runs 14 residues. The V end lost 6 bases, the J end lost 2 bases, and 11 bases lay between the germline ends. The CDR3 DNA is TGTGCCAGCAGCCCCCGGATCCCCTACAATGAGCAGTTCTTC. It yields the protein CASSPRIPYNEQFF.

V is TRBV27 and J is TRBJ1-5; TRBD1 might be the D (5 bases). The CDR3 runs 14 residues. Trimming shortened V by 6 bases and J by 3 bases, and 12 bases separated the two germline ends. Per germline, CDR1 MNHEY and CDR2 SMNVEV (reference sequence). The CDR3 sequence is CASRLRGFNQPQHF. CDR3 sequence (DNA): TGTGCCAGCAGGTTGAGGGGTTTCAATCAGCCCCAGCATTTT.

Sample share makes this clonotype large. The rearrangement joins TRBV5-6 to TRBJ2-5; D gene uncertain. In germline, CDR1 is SGHDT, CDR2 YYEEEE. The length of the CDR3 is 14 residues. Trimming removed 0 bases from V and 4 bases from J, with 10 bases in between. The CDR3 region has the DNA TGTGCCAGCAGCTTGGCTTACTTTAGAGAGACCCAGTACTTC. This sequence encodes CASSLAYFRETQYF.

This clonotype is large by share. The V gene is TRBV2, the J gene TRBJ2-1, with 8 bases lining up with TRBD1. V gave up 4 bases and J gave up 7 bases; unmatched junction bases: 9. Germline V CDR1 and CDR2: SNHLY, FYNNEI. This CDR3 region has 15 residues. CDR3 sequence reads: CASSVVGQGKNEQFF. The CDR3 region has the DNA TGTGCCAGCAGTGTAGTCGGACAGGGCAAAAATGAGCAGTTCTTC.

This clonotype is hyperexpanded within its sample. The chain uses TRBV2 and TRBJ2-3; D ambiguous. The germline CDR1 and CDR2 sequences are SNHLY and FYNNEI. Trimming left V 4 bases short and J 0 bases short, with 11 bases between. This CDR3 has 15 amino acids. CDR3 bases: TGTGCCAGCAGTGGCCTCGCGTCTAGCACAGATACGCAGTATTTT. Translated: CASSGLASSTDTQYF.

This clonotype is labeled as large (0.1 to 1%). V and J are TRBV12-3 or TRBV12-4 and TRBJ1-2, with unresolved D. The CDR3 loop spans 13 amino acids. Deletions cut 1 base from V and 6 bases from J, with 9 bases between. The CDR3 sequence is CASSLEPRDGYTF. CDR3 sequence (DNA): TGTGCCAGCAGTTTAGAGCCAAGGGATGGCTACACCTTC.

This clonotype qualifies as large. The chain has TRBV12-5 and TRBJ2-5, with D tentatively TRBD2 (5 bases). The length of the CDR3 is 16 residues. Between the trimmed V and J ends, which lost 1 base and 4 bases, there was a span of 16 bases. Germline lookup yields CDR1 LGHNT and CDR2 FRNRAP. In nucleotides, the CDR3 is TGTGCTAGTGGTTTGGACCCAACACGAGGGTTAGAGACCCAGTACTTC. Protein product: CASGLDPTRGLETQYF.

This clonotype was picked up one time. The chain couples TRBV7-9 to TRBJ2-7; D is perhaps TRBD2 (6 bases). Germline V gives CDR1 SEHNR, CDR2 FQNEAQ (reference sequence). The CDR3 is 12 amino acids. With 3 bases removed from V and 4 bases from J, the gap between germline ends came to 7 bases. The chain's CDR3 is CASSFGTYEQYF. The CDR3 region has the DNA TGTGCCAGCAGCTTCGGGACTTACGAGCAGTACTTC. The whole variable domain, remainder taken from reference TRBV7-9 and TRBJ2-7, is DTGVSQNPRHKITKRGQNVTFRCDPISEHNRLYWYRQTLGQGPEFLTYFQNEAQLEKSRLLSDRFSAERPKGSFSTLEIQRTEQGDSAMYLCASSFGTYEQYFGPGTRLTVT.

This clonotype is medium-sized within its sample. V usage is TRBV19 and J usage is TRBJ2-2; D unresolved. CDR1 LNHDA and CDR2 SQIVND come from the germline V gene (reference sequence). This CDR3 spans 16 amino acids. V lost 3 bases, J lost 6 bases, and 17 bases lay in between. DNA for the CDR3: TGTGCCAGTAGTATCACCGAACACATAGTCTCCGGGGAGCTGTTTTTT. Encoded protein: CASSITEHIVSGELFF.